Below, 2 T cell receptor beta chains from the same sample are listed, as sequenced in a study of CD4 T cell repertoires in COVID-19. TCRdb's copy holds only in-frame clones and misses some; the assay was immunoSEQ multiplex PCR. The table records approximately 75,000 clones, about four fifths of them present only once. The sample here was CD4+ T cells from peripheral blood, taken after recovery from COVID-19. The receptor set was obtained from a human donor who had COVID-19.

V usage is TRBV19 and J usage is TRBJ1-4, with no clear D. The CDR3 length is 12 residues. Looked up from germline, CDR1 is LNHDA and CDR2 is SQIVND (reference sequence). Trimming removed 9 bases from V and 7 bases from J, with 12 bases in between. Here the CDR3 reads CASGPVGEKLFF. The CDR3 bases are TGTGCCAGCGGGCCGGTGGGTGAAAAACTGTTTTTT.

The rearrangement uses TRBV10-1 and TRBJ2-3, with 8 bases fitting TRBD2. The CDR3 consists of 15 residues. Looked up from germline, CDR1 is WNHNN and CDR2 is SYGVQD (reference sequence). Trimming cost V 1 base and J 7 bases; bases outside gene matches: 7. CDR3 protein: CASSEFAGSGNTQYF. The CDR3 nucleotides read TGCGCCAGCAGTGAGTTTGCTGGTAGCGGGAATACGCAGTATTTT.